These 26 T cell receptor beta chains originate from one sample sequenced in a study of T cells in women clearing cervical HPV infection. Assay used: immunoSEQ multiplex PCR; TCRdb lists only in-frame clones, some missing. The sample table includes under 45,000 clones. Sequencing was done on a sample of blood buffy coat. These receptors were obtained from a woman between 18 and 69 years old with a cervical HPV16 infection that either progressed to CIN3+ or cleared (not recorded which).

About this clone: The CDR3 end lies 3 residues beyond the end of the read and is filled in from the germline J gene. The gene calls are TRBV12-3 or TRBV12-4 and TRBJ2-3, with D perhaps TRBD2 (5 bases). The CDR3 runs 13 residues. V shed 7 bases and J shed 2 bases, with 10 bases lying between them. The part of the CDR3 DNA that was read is TGTGCCAGCACCATGAGGGTCACAGATACG. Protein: CASTMRVTDT. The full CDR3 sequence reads CASTMRVTDTQYF.

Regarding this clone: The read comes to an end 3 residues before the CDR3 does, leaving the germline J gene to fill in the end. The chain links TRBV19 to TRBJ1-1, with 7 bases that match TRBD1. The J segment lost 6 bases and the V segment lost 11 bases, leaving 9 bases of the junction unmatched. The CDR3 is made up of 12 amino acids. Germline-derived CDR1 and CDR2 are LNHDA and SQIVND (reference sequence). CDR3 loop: CALKGDRAEAFF. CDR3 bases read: TGTGCCCTAAAGGGCGACAGGGCTGAA. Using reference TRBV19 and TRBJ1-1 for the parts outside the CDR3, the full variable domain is DGGITQSPKYLFRKEGQNVTLSCEQNLNHDAMYWYRQDPGQGLRLIYYSQIVNDFQKGDIAEGYSVSREKKESFPLTVTSAQKNPTAFYLCALKGDRAEAFFGQGTRLTVV.

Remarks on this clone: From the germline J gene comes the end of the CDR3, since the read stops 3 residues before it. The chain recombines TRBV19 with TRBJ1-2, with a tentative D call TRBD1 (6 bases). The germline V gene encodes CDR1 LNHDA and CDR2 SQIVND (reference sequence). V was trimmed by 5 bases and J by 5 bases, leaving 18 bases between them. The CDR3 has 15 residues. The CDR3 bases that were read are TGTGCCAGTAGTCCCTACCAGGGAGGGGGTTATGGC. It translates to CASSPYQGGGYG. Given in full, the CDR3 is CASSPYQGGGYGYTF.

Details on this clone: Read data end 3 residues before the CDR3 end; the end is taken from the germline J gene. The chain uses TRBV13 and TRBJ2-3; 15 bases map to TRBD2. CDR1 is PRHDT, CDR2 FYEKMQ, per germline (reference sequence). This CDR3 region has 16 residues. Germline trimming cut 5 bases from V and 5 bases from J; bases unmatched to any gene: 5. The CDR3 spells CASSPGLAGGGDTQYF. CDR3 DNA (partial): TGTGCCAGCAGCCCGGGACTAGCGGGGGGAGGAGATACG. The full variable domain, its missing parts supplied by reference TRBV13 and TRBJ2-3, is AAGVIQSPRHLIKEKRETATLKCYPIPRHDTVYWYQQGPGQDPQFLISFYEKMQSDKGSIPDRFSAQQFSDYHSELNMSSLELGDSALYFCASSPGLAGGGDTQYFGPGTRLTVL.

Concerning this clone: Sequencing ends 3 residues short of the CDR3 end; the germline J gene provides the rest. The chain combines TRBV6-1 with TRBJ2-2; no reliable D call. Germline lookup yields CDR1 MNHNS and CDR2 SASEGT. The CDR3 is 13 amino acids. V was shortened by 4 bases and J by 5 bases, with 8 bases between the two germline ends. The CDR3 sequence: CASSVHRTGELFF. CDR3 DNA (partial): TGTGCCAGCAGTGTCCACAGAACCGGGGAG.

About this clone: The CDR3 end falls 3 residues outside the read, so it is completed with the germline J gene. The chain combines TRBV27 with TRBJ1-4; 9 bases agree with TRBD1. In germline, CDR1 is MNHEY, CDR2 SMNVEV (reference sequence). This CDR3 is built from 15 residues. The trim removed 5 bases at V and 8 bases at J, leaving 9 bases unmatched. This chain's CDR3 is CASSAPGQGFEKLFF. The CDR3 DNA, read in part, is TGTGCCAGCAGTGCACCTGGACAGGGGTTCGAAAAA.

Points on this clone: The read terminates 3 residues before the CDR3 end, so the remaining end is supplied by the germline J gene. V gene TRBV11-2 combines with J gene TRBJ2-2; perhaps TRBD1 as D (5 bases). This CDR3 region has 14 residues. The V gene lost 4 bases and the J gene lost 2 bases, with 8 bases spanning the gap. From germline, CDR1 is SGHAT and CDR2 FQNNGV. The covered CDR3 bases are TGTGCCAGCAGCTCCGGACACAACACCGGGGAG. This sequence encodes CASSSGHNTGE. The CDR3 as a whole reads CASSSGHNTGELFF.

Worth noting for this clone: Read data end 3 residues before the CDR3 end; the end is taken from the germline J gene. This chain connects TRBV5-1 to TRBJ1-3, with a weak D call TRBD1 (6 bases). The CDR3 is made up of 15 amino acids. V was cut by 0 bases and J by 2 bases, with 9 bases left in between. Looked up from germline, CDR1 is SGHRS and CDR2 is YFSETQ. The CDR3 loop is CASSLVAGAGNTIYF. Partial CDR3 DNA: TGCGCCAGCAGCTTGGTGGCAGGGGCTGGAAACACC.

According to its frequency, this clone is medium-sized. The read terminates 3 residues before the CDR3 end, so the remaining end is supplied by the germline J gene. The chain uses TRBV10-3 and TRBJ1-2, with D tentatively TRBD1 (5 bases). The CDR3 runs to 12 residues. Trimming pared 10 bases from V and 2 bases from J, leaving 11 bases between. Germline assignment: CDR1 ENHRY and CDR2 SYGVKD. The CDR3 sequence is CARQGENYGYTF. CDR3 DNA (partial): TGTGCCAGACAAGGGGAGAACTATGGC.

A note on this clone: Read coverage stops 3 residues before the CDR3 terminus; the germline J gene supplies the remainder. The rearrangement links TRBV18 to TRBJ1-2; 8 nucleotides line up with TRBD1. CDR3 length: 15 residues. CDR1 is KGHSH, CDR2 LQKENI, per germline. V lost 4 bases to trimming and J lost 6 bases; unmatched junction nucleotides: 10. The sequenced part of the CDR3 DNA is TGTGCCAGCTCACAAGGACGGGGACAGGTAGATGGC. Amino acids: CASSQGRGQVDG. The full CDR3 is CASSQGRGQVDGYTF.

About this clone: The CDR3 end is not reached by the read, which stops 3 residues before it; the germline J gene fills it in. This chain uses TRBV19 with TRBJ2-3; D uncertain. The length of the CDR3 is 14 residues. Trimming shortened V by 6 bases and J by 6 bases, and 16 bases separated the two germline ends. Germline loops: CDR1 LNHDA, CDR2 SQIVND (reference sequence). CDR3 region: CASSPPGGLDTQYF. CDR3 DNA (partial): TGTGCCAGTAGCCCACCGGGTGGTTTGGATACG.

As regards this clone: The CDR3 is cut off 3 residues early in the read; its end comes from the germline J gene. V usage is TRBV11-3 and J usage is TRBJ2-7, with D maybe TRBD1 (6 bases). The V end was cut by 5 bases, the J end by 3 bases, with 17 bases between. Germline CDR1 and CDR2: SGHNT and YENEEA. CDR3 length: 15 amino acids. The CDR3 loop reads CASSAPGQADYEQYF. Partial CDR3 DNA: TGTGCCAGCAGCGCACCGGGACAAGCCGACTACGAG.

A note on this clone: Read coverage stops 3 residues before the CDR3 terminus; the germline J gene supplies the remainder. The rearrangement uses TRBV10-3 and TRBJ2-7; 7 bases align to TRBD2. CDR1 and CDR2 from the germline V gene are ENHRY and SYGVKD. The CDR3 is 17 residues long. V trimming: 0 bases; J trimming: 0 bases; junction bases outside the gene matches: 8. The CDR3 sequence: CAISESLSGGGSYEQYF. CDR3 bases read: TGTGCCATCAGTGAGTCGCTCTCGGGGGGAGGCTCCTACGAG.

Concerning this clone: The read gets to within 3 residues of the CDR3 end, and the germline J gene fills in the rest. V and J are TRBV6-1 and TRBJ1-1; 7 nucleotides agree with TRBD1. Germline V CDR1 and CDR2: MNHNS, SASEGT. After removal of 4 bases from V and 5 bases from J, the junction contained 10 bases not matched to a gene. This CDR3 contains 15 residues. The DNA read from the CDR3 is TGTGCCAGCAGTGTAGAATTAGACAGGGCAACTGAA. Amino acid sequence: CASSVELDRATE. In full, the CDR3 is CASSVELDRATEAFF.

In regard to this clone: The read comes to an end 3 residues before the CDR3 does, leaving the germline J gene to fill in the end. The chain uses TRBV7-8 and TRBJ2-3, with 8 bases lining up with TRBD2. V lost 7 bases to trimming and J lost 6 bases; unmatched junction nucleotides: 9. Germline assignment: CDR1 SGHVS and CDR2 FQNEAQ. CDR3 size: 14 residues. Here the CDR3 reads CASTLQRGYDTQYF. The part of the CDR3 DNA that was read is TGTGCCAGCACCCTTCAGCGGGGGTACGATACG.

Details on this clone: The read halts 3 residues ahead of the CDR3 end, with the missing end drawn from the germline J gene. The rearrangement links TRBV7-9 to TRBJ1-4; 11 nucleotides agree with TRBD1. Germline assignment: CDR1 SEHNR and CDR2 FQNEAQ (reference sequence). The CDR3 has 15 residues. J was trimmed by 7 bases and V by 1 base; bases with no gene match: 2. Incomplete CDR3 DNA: TGTGCCAGCAGCTTAGATGGGACAGGGGGTGAAAAA. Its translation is CASSLDGTGGEK. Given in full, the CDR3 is CASSLDGTGGEKLFF.

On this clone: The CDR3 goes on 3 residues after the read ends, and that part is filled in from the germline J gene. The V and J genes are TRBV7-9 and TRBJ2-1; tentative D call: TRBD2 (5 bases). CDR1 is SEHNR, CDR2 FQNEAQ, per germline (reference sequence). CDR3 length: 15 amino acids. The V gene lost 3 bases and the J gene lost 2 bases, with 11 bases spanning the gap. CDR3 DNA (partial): TGTGCCAGCAGCTTGTCGGGGAGTACCTACAATGAG. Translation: CASSLSGSTYNE. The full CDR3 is CASSLSGSTYNEQFF. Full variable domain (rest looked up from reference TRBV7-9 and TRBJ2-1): DTGVSQNPRHKITKRGQNVTFRCDPISEHNRLYWYRQTLGQGPEFLTYFQNEAQLEKSRLLSDRFSAERPKGSFSTLEIQRTEQGDSAMYLCASSLSGSTYNEQFFGPGTRLTVL.

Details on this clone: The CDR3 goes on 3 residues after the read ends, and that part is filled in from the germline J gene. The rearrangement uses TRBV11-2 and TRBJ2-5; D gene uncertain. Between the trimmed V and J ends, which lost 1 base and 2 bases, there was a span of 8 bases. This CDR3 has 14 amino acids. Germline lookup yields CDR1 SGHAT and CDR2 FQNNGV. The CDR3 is CASSLATPQETQYF. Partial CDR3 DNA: TGTGCCAGCAGCTTAGCAACTCCTCAAGAGACC.

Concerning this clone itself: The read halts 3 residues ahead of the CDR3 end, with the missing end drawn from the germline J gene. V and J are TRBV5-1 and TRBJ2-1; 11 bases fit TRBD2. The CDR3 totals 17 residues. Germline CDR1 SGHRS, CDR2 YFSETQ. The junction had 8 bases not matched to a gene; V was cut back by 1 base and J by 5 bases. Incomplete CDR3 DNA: TGCGCCAGCAGCTTGACTAGCGGGGGTCCGGGGAACAATGAG. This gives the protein CASSLTSGGPGNNE. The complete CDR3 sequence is CASSLTSGGPGNNEQFF.

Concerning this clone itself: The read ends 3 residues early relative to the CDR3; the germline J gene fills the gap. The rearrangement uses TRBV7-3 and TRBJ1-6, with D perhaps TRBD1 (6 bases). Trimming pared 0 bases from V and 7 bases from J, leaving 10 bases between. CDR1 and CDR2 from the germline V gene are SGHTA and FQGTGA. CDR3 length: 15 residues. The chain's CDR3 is CASSLTGHLNSPLHF. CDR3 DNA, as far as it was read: TGTGCCAGCAGCTTAACGGGACACCTCAATTCACCC.

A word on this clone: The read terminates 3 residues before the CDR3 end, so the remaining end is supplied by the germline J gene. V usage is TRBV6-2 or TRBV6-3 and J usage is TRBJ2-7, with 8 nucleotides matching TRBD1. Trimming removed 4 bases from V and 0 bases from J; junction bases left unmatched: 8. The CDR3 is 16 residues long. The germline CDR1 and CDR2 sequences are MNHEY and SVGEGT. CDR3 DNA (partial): TGTGCCAGCAGTTCCCATGGACAGGGCAGCTCCTACGAG. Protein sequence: CASSSHGQGSSYE. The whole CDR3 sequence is CASSSHGQGSSYEQYF.

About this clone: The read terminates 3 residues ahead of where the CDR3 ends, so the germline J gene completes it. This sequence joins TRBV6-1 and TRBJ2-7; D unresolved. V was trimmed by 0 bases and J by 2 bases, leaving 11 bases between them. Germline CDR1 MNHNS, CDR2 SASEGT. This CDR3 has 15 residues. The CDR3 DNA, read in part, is TGTGCCAGCAGTGAAGCGGTTAAGGTGACCTACGAG. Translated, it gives CASSEAVKVTYE. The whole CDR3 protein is CASSEAVKVTYEQYF.

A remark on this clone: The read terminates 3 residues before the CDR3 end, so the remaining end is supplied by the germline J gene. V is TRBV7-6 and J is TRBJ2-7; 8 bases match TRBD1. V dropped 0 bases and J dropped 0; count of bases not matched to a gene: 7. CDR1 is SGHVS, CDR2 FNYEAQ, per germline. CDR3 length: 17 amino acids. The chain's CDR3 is CASSLAPGTGDSYEQYF. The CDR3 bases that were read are TGTGCCAGCAGCTTAGCTCCCGGGACAGGCGACTCCTACGAG.

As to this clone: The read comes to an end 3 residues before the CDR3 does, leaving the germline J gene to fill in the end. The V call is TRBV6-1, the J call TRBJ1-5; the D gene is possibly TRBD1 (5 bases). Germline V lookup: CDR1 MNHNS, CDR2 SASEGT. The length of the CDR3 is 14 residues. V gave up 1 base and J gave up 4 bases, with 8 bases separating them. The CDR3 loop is CASSEEQENQPQHF. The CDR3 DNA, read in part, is TGTGCCAGCAGTGAAGAACAGGAGAATCAGCCC.

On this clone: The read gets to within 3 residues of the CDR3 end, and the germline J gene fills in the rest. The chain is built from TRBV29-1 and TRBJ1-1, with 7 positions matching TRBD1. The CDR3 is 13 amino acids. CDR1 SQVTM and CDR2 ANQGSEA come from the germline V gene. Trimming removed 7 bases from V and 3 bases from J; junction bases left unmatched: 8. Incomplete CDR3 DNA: TGCAGCGCCGTCGGGACAGATGACACTGAA. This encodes CSAVGTDDTE. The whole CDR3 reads CSAVGTDDTEAFF.

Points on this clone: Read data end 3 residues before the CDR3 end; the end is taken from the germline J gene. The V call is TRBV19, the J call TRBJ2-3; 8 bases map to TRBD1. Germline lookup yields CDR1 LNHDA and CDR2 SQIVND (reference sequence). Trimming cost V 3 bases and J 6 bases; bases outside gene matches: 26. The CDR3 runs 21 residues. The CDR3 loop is CASSIFFLIPLRTGTSDTQYF. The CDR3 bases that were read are TGTGCCAGTAGTATTTTTTTCCTGATTCCCCTTCGGACAGGGACCTCGGATACG.